These 32 T cell receptor beta chains share one sample of origin, sequenced in a study of control samples from healthy donors and cancer patients. Sequenced by immunoSEQ multiplex PCR; TCRdb stores in-frame clones only, minus some. This table has about 120,000 clones, around nine tenths appearing once. Sequencing was done on a sample of blood. Receptor source: a man aged 25 to 40 in good health.

This chain joins TRBV6-1 and TRBJ1-1; no firm D call. V lost 2 bases and J lost 3, with 10 bases in between. Germline assignment: CDR1 MNHNS and CDR2 SASEGT. The CDR3 totals 14 residues. The CDR3 protein is CASSELDTDTEAFF. CDR3 DNA: TGTGCCAGCAGTGAACTCGATACGGACACTGAAGCTTTCTTT.

In DNA, the CDR3 is TGTGCCAGCAGTGACCAGGGGCAGCCCCAGCATTTT. The encoded protein is CASSDQGQPQHF. The chain joins TRBV27 to TRBJ1-5; tentatively, D is TRBD1 (6 bases). The germline gives CDR1 MNHEY, CDR2 SMNVEV (reference sequence). V shed 5 bases and J shed 7 bases, with 9 bases lying between them. The CDR3 length is 12 residues.

This rearrangement joins TRBV6-5 to TRBJ1-1; 12 positions match TRBD1. Trimming took 6 bases from V and 5 from J; bases not matched to a gene: 4. The CDR3 contains 14 residues. Germline V gene sequence: CDR1 MNHEY, CDR2 SVGAGI. The CDR3 bases are TGTGCCAGCAGGGGACAGGGGGCTAGTACTGAAGCTTTCTTT. This translates into CASRGQGASTEAFF.

The V gene is TRBV6-6, the J gene TRBJ2-3; tentatively, D is TRBD1 or TRBD2 (5 bases each). The CDR3 sequence is 14 residues long. V was cut by 6 bases and J by 5 bases, with 15 bases left in between. Germline CDR1 is MNHNY and CDR2 is SVGAGI (reference sequence). CDR3 nucleotides: TGTGCCAGCAGCCTGGGGGTGAGGGGAGATACGCAGTATTTT. Amino acids: CASSLGVRGDTQYF.

This chain links TRBV6-5 with TRBJ1-5; D is perhaps TRBD1 (6 bases). Germline CDR1 reads MNHEY; CDR2 reads SVGAGI. The CDR3 consists of 15 residues. Deletions cut 5 bases from V and 6 bases from J, with 17 bases between. CDR3 residues: CASSLLTGMAQPQHF. In DNA form, the CDR3 reads TGTGCCAGCAGTCTACTCACAGGGATGGCTCAGCCCCAGCATTTT.

The J gene is TRBJ2-6, the V gene TRBV6-2 or TRBV6-3; D perhaps matches TRBD1 (5 bases). Per germline, CDR1 MNHEY and CDR2 SVGEGT. CDR3 length equals 17 residues. Trimming took off 6 bases at V and 0 bases at J, with 15 bases between the two ends. The CDR3 DNA is TGTGCCAGCAGCCAATTCGGACACAACTCTGGGGCCAACGTCCTGACTTTC. It translates to CASSQFGHNSGANVLTF.

The chain carries TRBV24-1 and TRBJ1-2; TRBD1 matches 7 bases. The CDR3 loop spans 15 amino acids. The V gene's germline CDR1 is KGHDR and CDR2 SFDVKD. Trimming cost V 5 bases and J 4 bases; bases outside gene matches: 9. In DNA form, the CDR3 reads TGTGCCACCAGTGTTCAAGAAGACAGGGCCTATGGCTACACCTTC. Its protein product is CATSVQEDRAYGYTF.

In regard to this clone: Other DNA sequences from this sample encode an identical CDR3 as well. The chain employs TRBV29-1 and TRBJ1-1; D call uncertain. Trimming removed 4 bases from V and 1 base from J, with 4 bases in between. Germline-derived CDR1 and CDR2 are SQVTM and ANQGSEA. The CDR3 is 11 amino acids. CDR3 coding DNA: TGCAGCGTTGGAGAGAACACTGAAGCTTTCTTT. It specifies CSVGENTEAFF.

The table lists this clone with a count of one. V and J are TRBV7-9 and TRBJ2-1; D ambiguous. V was cut by 3 bases and J by 8 bases, with 8 bases left in between. Germline CDR1 reads SEHNR; CDR2 reads FQNEAQ (reference sequence). The length of the CDR3 is 12 residues. The CDR3 region is CASSFQSHEQFF. The CDR3 DNA reads as TGTGCCAGCAGCTTCCAAAGTCATGAGCAGTTCTTC. Combining the CDR3 with reference TRBV7-9 and TRBJ2-1 gives the whole variable domain DTGVSQNPRHKITKRGQNVTFRCDPISEHNRLYWYRQTLGQGPEFLTYFQNEAQLEKSRLLSDRFSAERPKGSFSTLEIQRTEQGDSAMYLCASSFQSHEQFFGPGTRLTVL.

The chain couples TRBV30 to TRBJ2-1; D is possibly TRBD1 (5 bases). V was pared by 7 bases and J by 2 bases, with 9 bases between. CDR1 is GTSNPN and CDR2 is SVGIG in the germline V gene (reference sequence). The CDR3 has 12 residues. CDR3 loop: CAYQGAYNEQFF. DNA of the CDR3: TGTGCCTATCAGGGCGCCTACAATGAGCAGTTCTTC.

The gene calls are TRBV9 and TRBJ1-3; D is unresolved. V was clipped by 4 bases and J by 12 bases, with 17 bases between them. The germline CDR1 and CDR2 sequences are SGDLS and YYNGEE. The CDR3 covers 13 residues. The CDR3 reads CASSPPIDGRIYF. CDR3 bases: TGTGCCAGCAGCCCACCCATCGACGGCCGCATATATTTT.

The V gene is TRBV25-1, the J gene TRBJ1-5; tentative D call: TRBD1 (6 bases). The CDR3 covers 14 residues. Deletions cut 7 bases from V and 6 bases from J, with 16 bases between. Germline CDR1 reads MGHDK; CDR2 reads SYGVNS. CDR3 in DNA: TGTGCCAGCACCGGGGGCGGGGACGCTCAGCCCCAGCATTTT. Amino acids: CASTGGGDAQPQHF.

The genes are TRBV11-3 and TRBJ2-1; 8 bases are shared with TRBD1. This CDR3 comprises 20 residues. CDR1 is SGHNT, CDR2 YENEEA, per germline. V was clipped by 0 bases and J by 3 bases; unmatched bases: 16. The CDR3 loop is CASSLDLRPATRGLYNEQFF. The CDR3 DNA sequence: TGTGCCAGCAGCTTAGATTTAAGGCCCGCGACCAGGGGGCTCTACAATGAGCAGTTCTTC.

In this sample, this clone turned up a few times. This sequence joins TRBV25-1 and TRBJ1-2, with 7 bases matching TRBD1. The CDR3 totals 14 residues. The germline CDR1 and CDR2 sequences are MGHDK and SYGVNS. Trimming removed 7 bases from V and 4 bases from J; junction bases left unmatched: 9. The CDR3 nucleotides read TGTGCCAGCACCGGGGACAGCTACTTCTATGGCTACACCTTC. Translation gives CASTGDSYFYGYTF.

The rearrangement uses TRBV27 and TRBJ2-5; D assignment may be TRBD1 or TRBD2 (5 bases each). CDR3 length: 15 amino acids. Trimming took off 5 bases at V and 1 base at J, with 14 bases between the two ends. The germline V gene encodes CDR1 MNHEY and CDR2 SMNVEV (reference sequence). CDR3 in amino acids: CASSRRQGFQETQYF. The CDR3 DNA reads TGTGCCAGCAGTCGGAGGCAGGGTTTCCAAGAGACCCAGTACTTC.

The chain combines TRBV5-1 with TRBJ2-2, with 9 bases lining up with TRBD1. V lost 0 bases to trimming and J lost 5 bases; unmatched junction nucleotides: 5. CDR3 length: 16 residues. Germline loops: CDR1 SGHRS, CDR2 YFSETQ. For the CDR3, the DNA is TGCGCCAGCAGCTTGGGGACAGGGGTTGAAACCGGGGAGCTGTTTTTT. It encodes CASSLGTGVETGELFF.

The chain is built from TRBV24-1 and TRBJ1-5, with D possibly TRBD1 on 5 matching bases. CDR1 and CDR2 (germline): KGHDR, SFDVKD. This CDR3 is built from 15 residues. Trimming stripped 3 bases from V and 2 bases from J, with 10 bases between. In DNA form, the CDR3 reads TGTGCCACCAGTGATCAGGGTAAGGGCAATCAGCCCCAGCATTTT. Amino acids: CATSDQGKGNQPQHF.

The chain employs TRBV6-5 and TRBJ1-1; no clear D. The CDR3 is made up of 15 amino acids. V dropped 0 bases and J dropped 0 bases, with 8 bases sitting between them. Germline lookup yields CDR1 MNHEY and CDR2 SVGAGI. The CDR3 loop is CASSYSVQMNTEAFF. The CDR3 nucleotides read TGTGCCAGCAGTTACTCTGTACAGATGAACACTGAAGCTTTCTTT.

The chain couples TRBV7-9 to TRBJ2-1, with a possible D match to TRBD1 (6 bases). From germline, CDR1 is SEHNR and CDR2 FQNEAQ (reference sequence). The CDR3 has 17 amino acids. V lost 4 bases and J 2 bases, leaving 18 bases between the germline ends. The CDR3 DNA reads as TGTGCCAGCAGCTGGAGGACAGCCCGTCGGACCTACAATGAGCAGTTCTTC. Encoded protein: CASSWRTARRTYNEQFF.

The gene calls are TRBV29-1 and TRBJ1-1; D ambiguous. This CDR3 spans 9 amino acids. V lost 3 bases to trimming and J lost 7 bases, with 3 bases between them. Per germline, CDR1 SQVTM and CDR2 ANQGSEA. Written as DNA, the CDR3 is TGCAGCGTTGATGGTGAAGCTTTCTTT. It yields the protein CSVDGEAFF.

CDR3 coding DNA: TGTGCCAGCAGTGAATTCAGCGGGGGGGCCGGGGAGACCCAGTACTTC. The encoded protein is CASSEFSGGAGETQYF. The chain links TRBV25-1 to TRBJ2-5, with 10 nucleotides matching TRBD2. The CDR3 spans 16 residues. V dropped 1 base and J dropped 5; count of bases not matched to a gene: 7. Germline V gene lookup returns CDR1 MGHDK and CDR2 SYGVNS.

This chain links TRBV5-1 with TRBJ2-1; D is tentatively TRBD1 or TRBD2 (5 bases each). The CDR3 is 16 residues long. Looked up from germline, CDR1 is SGHRS and CDR2 is YFSETQ. V dropped 1 base and J dropped 0 bases, with 11 bases sitting between them. CDR3 nucleotides: TGCGCCAGCAGCTTGCGGGGCAGCAGCTCCTACAATGAGCAGTTCTTC. Amino acid sequence: CASSLRGSSSYNEQFF.

The V call is TRBV25-1, the J call TRBJ2-5; tentative D call: TRBD1 (8 bases). Trimming left V 5 bases short and J 5 bases short, with 21 bases between. Germline CDR1 reads MGHDK; CDR2 reads SYGVNS. This CDR3 is built from 16 residues. The CDR3 DNA sequence: TGTGCCAGCAGTTCCAATCCAGCACAGGGGGGGGAGACCCAGTACTTC. Amino acid sequence: CASSSNPAQGGETQYF.

The rearrangement uses TRBV7-2 and TRBJ2-2, with 10 positions matching TRBD2. This CDR3 contains 15 residues. After removal of 5 bases from V and 3 bases from J, the junction contained 3 bases not matched to a gene. Germline values: CDR1 SGHTA, CDR2 FQGNSA. DNA for the CDR3: TGTGCCAGCAGCCTCAGCGGGGGGGACACCGGGGAGCTGTTTTTT. This gives the protein CASSLSGGDTGELFF.

This chain connects TRBV30 to TRBJ1-4, with D unclear. In germline, CDR1 is GTSNPN, CDR2 SVGIG (reference sequence). Trimming took off 2 bases at V and 4 bases at J, with 8 bases between the two ends. The CDR3 consists of 13 residues. The CDR3 coding sequence is TGTGCCTGGAGTCGGCCAGATAATGAAAAACTGTTTTTT. Residues: CAWSRPDNEKLFF. The variable domain in full, with the rest retrieved from reference TRBV30 and TRBJ1-4, is SQTIHQWPATLVQPVGSPLSLECTVEGTSNPNLYWYRQAAGRGLQLLFYSVGIGQISSEVPQNLSASRPQDRQFILSSKKLLLSDSGFYLCAWSRPDNEKLFFGSGTQLSVL.

A note on this clone: The junction departs from the called germline gene at one end, perhaps through a read error. The genes are TRBV27 and TRBJ2-1; the D is unclear. Per germline, CDR1 MNHEY and CDR2 SMNVEV (reference sequence). The CDR3 is made up of 11 amino acids. Written as DNA, the CDR3 is TGCGCAGCCAGGTCCTACAATGAGCAGTTCTTC. As protein: CAARSYNEQFF.

V and J are TRBV4-2 and TRBJ1-3; D is unclear. Looked up from germline, CDR1 is LGHNA and CDR2 is YNFKEQ. V was cut by 0 bases and J by 1 base, with 13 bases left in between. The CDR3 totals 17 residues. CDR3 DNA sequence: TGTGCCAGCAGCCAAGAGTTCGTTGTACTGTCTGGAAACACCATATATTTT. Amino acid sequence: CASSQEFVVLSGNTIYF.

This chain links TRBV10-3 with TRBJ2-3, with D unresolved. CDR1 and CDR2 from the germline V gene are ENHRY and SYGVKD. This CDR3 comprises 13 residues. Trimming stripped 5 bases from V and 4 bases from J, with 10 bases between. CDR3 sequence (DNA): TGTGCCATCAGTCATGCCGGCCCAGATACGCAGTATTTT. This encodes CAISHAGPDTQYF.

With regard to this clone: The identical CDR3 is also encoded by other nucleotide sequences in the sample. The chain recombines TRBV12-3 or TRBV12-4 with TRBJ1-2; D call uncertain. V gave up 3 bases and J gave up 6 bases, with 5 bases separating them. This CDR3 contains 11 residues. The CDR3 bases are TGTGCCAGCAGTTTTGGAGATGGCTACACCTTC. This encodes CASSFGDGYTF.

The gene calls are TRBV18 and TRBJ2-5; 12 positions agree with TRBD2. The CDR3 covers 16 residues. Germline V lookup: CDR1 KGHSH, CDR2 LQKENI. V shed 6 bases, J shed 3 bases, and the junction held 8 bases outside the gene matches. CDR3 sequence (DNA): TGTGCCAGCTCCGAGACTAGCGGGGGAGGCGAAGAGACCCAGTACTTC. It encodes CASSETSGGGEETQYF.

V and J are TRBV6-2 or TRBV6-3 and TRBJ2-5; D unclear. The CDR3 extends over 12 amino acids. In germline, CDR1 is MNHEY, CDR2 SVGEGT. V was shortened by 4 bases and J by 5 bases, with 8 bases between the two germline ends. This CDR3 is CASSFGGETQYF. The CDR3 DNA reads as TGTGCCAGCAGTTTCGGTGGGGAGACCCAGTACTTC.

V and J are TRBV25-1 and TRBJ2-5; the match to TRBD2 covers 12 bases. V was clipped by 2 bases and J by 5 bases; unmatched bases: 3. This CDR3 spans 15 amino acids. In germline, CDR1 is MGHDK, CDR2 SYGVNS. The CDR3: CASSEGLAGTETQYF. The CDR3, as DNA: TGTGCCAGCAGTGAAGGACTAGCGGGGACGGAGACCCAGTACTTC. Based on the CDR3 plus reference TRBV25-1 and TRBJ2-5, the full variable domain is EADIYQTPRYLVIGTGKKITLECSQTMGHDKMYWYQQDPGMELHLIHYSYGVNSTEKGDLSSESTVSRIRTEHFPLTLESARPSHTSQYLCASSEGLAGTETQYFGPGTRLLVL.